This T cell receptor beta chain appears in the sequencing data of a study of blood T cell repertoires in COVID-19. Study overall: Samples representing acute and convalescent COVID-19 were sourced from the United States, Italy and Spain. Sources were T cells, B-cell-depleted T cells, or PBMCs; the material itself was cDNA or gDNA.

Authors' analysis steps: Reference gene primer amplification in the assay estimated nucleated cell counts. Sequencing was performed with immunoSEQ multiplex PCR; in TCRdb, only in-frame clones are kept and a portion is missing. That table furnishes V, J and clone size, whereas the DNA furnished D and trimming. Of fewer than 350,000 clones in the sample, approximately 90% are singletons; the top ten hold over 2%. Germline V CDR1 and CDR2: KGHSH, LQKENI. This CDR3 has 16 amino acids. Trimming removed 2 bases from V and 5 bases from J, with 16 bases in between. Material for sequencing was PBMCs or T cells enriched from blood (not recorded which). The source is a woman aged 55 to 70 in a cohort exposed to, infected with or recovered from COVID-19 (not recorded which). The chain couples TRBV18 to TRBJ2-1; a weak D match, TRBD1 (5 bases). CDR3 in DNA: TGTGCCAGCTCACCATTGCCGCCAGGGTACGACAATGAGCAGTTCTTC. Translated: CASSPLPPGYDNEQFF.